The clone carrying this TCR beta chain appeared a few times. Its target is not known. This sample was taken from a study of T cell repertoires in cytomegalovirus infection. Study in general: Alongside well-studied HLA-B-restricted CMV epitopes, recently identified HLA-C-restricted CMV epitopes were also used.

TCRdb independently ran MiXCR on the reads; one entry per CDR3 protein. The sample has more than 250,000 distinct CDR3 sequences; 25% are singletons. Trimming removed 6 bases from V and 2 bases from J, with 13 bases in between. The CDR3 has 14 amino acids. Germline V gene lookup returns CDR1 MNHEY and CDR2 SVGAGI. General study points: CMV-specific TCR beta clonotypes restricted by HLA-C were the ones dominating the ex vivo response.

The material sequenced was cultured PBMCs, taken from culture after CMV antigen stimulation. The source is a human donor in good health (CMV status not recorded). Some clones in this sample may be carry-over from other donors' samples. The rearrangement links TRBV6-5 to TRBJ1-2; D is possibly TRBD1 (5 bases). CDR3 bases: TGTGCCAGCAGCCGCACGGAGGGGAACTATGGCTACACCTTC. It specifies CASSRTEGNYGYTF.